The present TCR beta chain was sequenced within a study of Ad26.COV2.S vaccination and SARS-CoV-2 variants. TCRdb's copy holds only in-frame clones and misses some; the assay was immunoSEQ multiplex PCR. The sample yields 430,000 or so clones, about 88% seen once. Described treatment: about 20 received Ad26.COV2.S at low or high dose, single or two shots; about 5 received placebo; per-sample allocation not given. Specimen acquisition occurred on day 63 following the initial vaccine or placebo injection. Looked up from germline, CDR1 is MDHEN and CDR2 is SYDVKM. CDR3 size: 19 residues. Trimming at V came to 1 base and at J to 0 bases, leaving 11 bases not matched to a gene.

The starting material was peripheral blood, obtained in a trial of Ad26.COV2.S vaccine versus placebo. This receptor was identified in a person between 18 and 65 years old who received the Ad26.COV2.S COVID-19 vaccine or a placebo. V usage is TRBV28 and J usage is TRBJ1-5; 8 bases agree with TRBD1. The CDR3 nucleotides read TGTGCCAGCAGTTTATTGGGTTGGACAGGGTTGGGTAGCAATCAGCCCCAGCATTTT. Protein: CASSLLGWTGLGSNQPQHF.